This T cell receptor beta chain was captured in a study of blood T cell repertoires in COVID-19. Study overall: The samples span acute and convalescent COVID-19 from the United States, Italy and Spain. In each case, the material was cDNA or gDNA derived from T cells, B-cell-depleted T cells, or PBMCs.

Seattle-derived patients entered the study during active infection and were followed longitudinally. J lost 3 bases, V lost 5 bases, and 10 bases had no gene match. The germline V gene has CDR1 SGHAT and CDR2 FQNNGV. There are 15 residues in the CDR3. This clone was detected once. Methods used by the authors: Estimated nucleated cell counts came from reference gene primer amplification. Sequencing used immunoSEQ multiplex PCR; TCRdb keeps in-frame clones, though not all of them. The DNA was the basis for D and trimming; V, J and clone size are from that table. The profile shows 540,000 or so clones, approximately 88% of them singletons.

The receptor's source is a woman aged 45-59 years with COVID-19, enrolled during active disease. V and J are TRBV11-2 and TRBJ2-7; 7 positions agree with TRBD2. Source material: peripheral blood. The CDR3 DNA sequence: TGTGCCAGCAGCAGCTTAGGAGCGGGGCGCTACGAGCAGTACTTC. This gives the protein CASSSLGAGRYEQYF.